Each of the 23 T cell receptor beta chains below was sequenced from the same sample in a study of blood T cell repertoires in COVID-19 (dated by TCRdb to 2020 to 2021). The library came from the immunoSEQ multiplex PCR assay. TCRdb mirrors the immuneACCESS table, restricted to in-frame sequences. Some clones are absent from its copies; in checked studies, under half trace to an unresolved V gene, and the reason for the others is unknown. This sample comprises over 130,000 clones, about nine tenths of them detected only once. The ten most abundant clones make up about 4.6% of the sample. The material sequenced was peripheral blood. The receptor source for this set is a woman in her sixties or seventies with active or convalescent COVID-19.

The chain employs TRBV5-6 and TRBJ2-7, with 7 positions matching TRBD1. J was trimmed by 6 bases and V by 0 bases; bases with no gene match: 9. Looked up from germline, CDR1 is SGHDT and CDR2 is YYEEEE. The CDR3 runs to 15 residues. The DNA of the CDR3 is TGTGCCAGCAGCTTGGGTGGACAGGTGAATCGCGAGCAGTACTTC. This translates into CASSLGGQVNREQYF. Using reference TRBV5-6 and TRBJ2-7 for the parts outside the CDR3, the full variable domain is DAGVTQSPTHLIKTRGQQVTLRCSPKSGHDTVSWYQQALGQGPQFIFQYYEEEERQRGNFPDRFSGHQFPNYSSELNVNALLLGDSALYLCASSLGGQVNREQYFGPGTRLTVT.

The chain uses TRBV24-1 and TRBJ2-3, with a possible D match to TRBD2 (6 bases). Germline CDR1 KGHDR, CDR2 SFDVKD. The CDR3 is 14 amino acids. Trimming shortened V by 3 bases and J by 3 bases, and 9 bases separated the two germline ends. The CDR3 DNA reads as TGTGCCACCAGTGATCCCCGGGGGACAGATACGCAGTATTTT. Its protein product is CATSDPRGTDTQYF.

The chain links TRBV30 to TRBJ1-6; the D gene is possibly TRBD1 (5 bases). Germline V CDR1 and CDR2: GTSNPN, SVGIG (reference sequence). The ends were cut back, 2 bases at V and 4 bases at J, with 12 bases in the middle. This CDR3 is built from 15 residues. Written as DNA, the CDR3 is TGTGCCTGGAGTCTCCCGGGGGTTTATAATTCACCCCTCCACTTT. This sequence encodes CAWSLPGVYNSPLHF.

The CDR3 DNA is TGTGCCAGCAGCTCCCGACTAGTGAGAGGTGGGGAGACCCAGTACTTC. It yields the protein CASSSRLVRGGETQYF. The rearrangement joins TRBV13 to TRBJ2-5, with a weak D call TRBD2 (6 bases). The CDR3 length is 16 residues. Germline CDR1 is PRHDT and CDR2 is FYEKMQ (reference sequence). V shed 4 bases and J shed 5 bases, with 20 bases lying between them.

The chain employs TRBV2 and TRBJ2-7, with a possible D match to TRBD2 (6 bases). There are 15 residues in the CDR3. Germline V gene sequence: CDR1 SNHLY, CDR2 FYNNEI. The V and J ends lost 2 bases and 4 bases respectively, with 15 bases between them. The CDR3 sequence: CASSERVWGRYEQYF. The CDR3 DNA sequence: TGTGCCAGCAGTGAAAGGGTATGGGGGAGGTACGAGCAGTACTTC.

The chain links TRBV29-1 to TRBJ2-7; D is perhaps TRBD1 (6 bases). V was shortened by 6 bases and J by 0 bases, with 21 bases between the two germline ends. The CDR3 has 16 residues. Germline-derived CDR1 and CDR2 are SQVTM and ANQGSEA. In DNA, the CDR3 is TGCAGCGTGAGGTCCACGACAGGCGCGGGCTCCTACGAGCAGTACTTC. Translation gives CSVRSTTGAGSYEQYF.

The chain couples TRBV19 to TRBJ2-6; D gene uncertain. V was cut by 7 bases and J by 0 bases, with 10 bases left in between. The CDR3 loop spans 15 amino acids. CDR1 is LNHDA, CDR2 SQIVND, per germline (reference sequence). CDR3 DNA sequence: TGTGCCAGTACCCCCGAGTTCTCTGGGGCCAACGTCCTGACTTTC. This sequence encodes CASTPEFSGANVLTF. The complete variable domain, with remaining parts taken from reference TRBV19 and TRBJ2-6, reads DGGITQSPKYLFRKEGQNVTLSCEQNLNHDAMYWYRQDPGQGLRLIYYSQIVNDFQKGDIAEGYSVSREKKESFPLTVTSAQKNPTAFYLCASTPEFSGANVLTFGAGSRLTVL.

The V call is TRBV18, the J call TRBJ2-1, with 16 bases that match TRBD2. Looked up from germline, CDR1 is KGHSH and CDR2 is LQKENI. CDR3 length equals 17 residues. The V gene end was trimmed by 3 bases and the J gene end by 4 bases; junction bases not matched to a gene: 3. The chain's CDR3 is CASSPSGLAGGYNEQFF. In nucleotides, the CDR3 is TGTGCCAGCTCACCCTCGGGACTAGCGGGGGGGTACAATGAGCAGTTCTTC. The full variable domain, in which reference TRBV18 and TRBJ2-1 provide the parts outside the CDR3, is NAGVMQNPRHLVRRRGQEARLRCSPMKGHSHVYWYRQLPEEGLKFMVYLQKENIIDESGMPKERFSAEFPKEGPSILRIQQVVRGDSAAYFCASSPSGLAGGYNEQFFGPGTRLTVL.

V gene TRBV27 combines with J gene TRBJ2-2; TRBD2 matches 7 bases. V was pared by 8 bases and J by 3 bases, with 6 bases of the junction left unmatched. This CDR3 is built from 14 residues. The germline CDR1 and CDR2 sequences are MNHEY and SMNVEV (reference sequence). CDR3 coding DNA: TGTGCCAGCCGGAGGCTAGCGGACACCGGGGAGCTGTTTTTT. Protein sequence: CASRRLADTGELFF.

This chain links TRBV25-1 with TRBJ1-5; possibly TRBD1 for D (5 bases). Per the germline V gene, CDR1 is MGHDK and CDR2 is SYGVNS. The CDR3 runs to 13 residues. Trimming took off 4 bases at V and 7 bases at J, with 11 bases between the two ends. As DNA, the CDR3 is TGTGCCAGCAGTGCAGGGAGGGGACAGCCCCAGCATTTT. This codes for CASSAGRGQPQHF.

The chain is built from TRBV5-6 and TRBJ2-5; 9 positions match TRBD1. Germline CDR1 SGHDT, CDR2 YYEEEE. This CDR3 has 14 residues. After removal of 3 bases from V and 5 bases from J, the junction contained 5 bases not matched to a gene. CDR3 DNA: TGTGCCAGCAGCTGGGGACAGGGAGGGGAGACCCAGTACTTC. Its translation is CASSWGQGGETQYF.

A single count supports this clone. The rearrangement joins TRBV4-3 to TRBJ2-1, with a tentative D call TRBD1 (5 bases). This CDR3 is 19 amino acids long. Germline values: CDR1 LGHNA, CDR2 YSLEER. With 0 bases removed from V and 4 bases from J, the gap between germline ends came to 22 bases. The CDR3 loop is CASSQDLWRFRVKYNEQFF. The CDR3 coding sequence is TGCGCCAGCAGCCAAGATTTGTGGAGATTCAGGGTAAAGTACAATGAGCAGTTCTTC.

The chain uses TRBV7-2 and TRBJ1-5; 8 positions match TRBD1. This CDR3 is 14 amino acids long. V was pared by 2 bases and J by 4 bases, with 1 base of the junction left unmatched. The germline CDR1 and CDR2 sequences are SGHTA and FQGNSA. The CDR3 nucleotides are TGTGCCAGCAGCTTAAGGGACAGGAATCAGCCCCAGCATTTT. This encodes CASSLRDRNQPQHF.

The chain links TRBV6-5 to TRBJ1-2, with 12 positions matching TRBD1. Germline lookup yields CDR1 MNHEY and CDR2 SVGAGI. Trimming removed 2 bases from V and 4 bases from J; junction bases left unmatched: 5. CDR3 length: 16 residues. DNA of the CDR3: TGTGCCAGCAGTTACACCGGGACAGGGGGCTCCTATGGCTACACCTTC. Translating gives CASSYTGTGGSYGYTF.

The gene calls are TRBV6-6 and TRBJ1-1; the match to TRBD1 covers 10 bases. The CDR3 extends over 17 amino acids. Germline CDR1 reads MNHNY; CDR2 reads SVGAGI (reference sequence). Trimming took 5 bases from V and 5 from J; bases not matched to a gene: 14. CDR3 nucleotide sequence: TGTGCCAGCAGTCCCGGGACAGGGGACCATCGGAGGACTGAAGCTTTCTTT. Residues: CASSPGTGDHRRTEAFF.

The rearrangement joins TRBV4-3 to TRBJ2-5, with 9 bases identical to TRBD1. Germline V lookup: CDR1 LGHNA, CDR2 YSLEER. The CDR3 covers 15 residues. V was pared by 0 bases and J by 4 bases, with 3 bases of the junction left unmatched. CDR3 loop: CASSQDDRGSETQYF. For the CDR3, the DNA is TGCGCCAGCAGCCAAGATGACAGGGGGTCAGAGACCCAGTACTTC.

V gene TRBV7-9 combines with J gene TRBJ2-1; 10 bases match TRBD2. Germline V gives CDR1 SEHNR, CDR2 FQNEAQ (reference sequence). V shed 2 bases, J shed 10 bases, and the junction held 5 bases outside the gene matches. The CDR3 spans 14 residues. The CDR3 DNA is TGTGCCAGCAGCTTACTAGCGGGGGTAGACGAGCAGTTCTTC. The encoded protein is CASSLLAGVDEQFF.

V usage is TRBV9 and J usage is TRBJ2-2, with 10 bases fitting TRBD1. After removal of 4 bases from V and 6 bases from J, the junction contained 6 bases not matched to a gene. CDR3 length: 15 amino acids. Germline V lookup: CDR1 SGDLS, CDR2 YYNGEE. DNA for the CDR3: TGTGCCAGCAGCTCCCCGGGACAGGGGCCCGGGGAGCTGTTTTTT. Encoded protein: CASSSPGQGPGELFF.

The chain couples TRBV10-3 to TRBJ2-7, with TRBD1 as a possible D gene (5 bases). The CDR3 runs 14 residues. Germline assignment: CDR1 ENHRY and CDR2 SYGVKD. The ends were cut back, 10 bases at V and 0 bases at J, with 16 bases in the middle. This CDR3 reads CATSTGRDSYEQYF. The CDR3 coding sequence is TGTGCCACCTCCACAGGTCGAGACTCCTACGAGCAGTACTTC.

This chain connects TRBV11-2 to TRBJ2-6; D gene unclear. The CDR3 consists of 11 residues. V dropped 4 bases and J dropped 11 bases, with 6 bases sitting between them. Germline V CDR1 and CDR2: SGHAT, FQNNGV. CDR3 region: CASSSLDVLTF. CDR3 in DNA: TGTGCCAGCAGCTCCCTCGACGTCCTGACTTTC.

This chain links TRBV18 with TRBJ2-1, with a possible D match to TRBD1 (5 bases). The CDR3 sequence is 16 residues long. Germline V gives CDR1 KGHSH, CDR2 LQKENI. Trimming cost V 3 bases and J 1 base, with 13 bases left between them. In nucleotides, the CDR3 is TGTGCCAGCTCACCGAGGCAGGGTGAATCCTACAATGAGCAGTTCTTC. It specifies CASSPRQGESYNEQFF.

The CDR3, as DNA: TGCGCCAGCAGCTTGTTGGGACAGGGGTCCGGGGAGCTGTTTTTT. Encoded protein: CASSLLGQGSGELFF. The chain uses TRBV5-1 and TRBJ2-2; 10 bases fit TRBD1. Unmatched junction bases numbered 3, after V lost 1 base and J lost 6 bases. Germline lookup yields CDR1 SGHRS and CDR2 YFSETQ. The CDR3 length is 15 residues.

This clone appeared a single time. The rearrangement uses TRBV27 and TRBJ2-3; TRBD1 is a possible D gene (6 bases). In germline, CDR1 is MNHEY, CDR2 SMNVEV (reference sequence). This CDR3 region has 14 residues. Between the trimmed V and J ends, which lost 2 bases and 4 bases, there was a span of 10 bases. CDR3 amino acids: CASSLHRVADTQYF. The CDR3 DNA is TGTGCCAGCAGTTTACACAGGGTTGCAGATACGCAGTATTTT.